The next 15 T cell receptor beta chains were all read from a single sample in a study of beta chain features in type 1 diabetes. Isolated RNA was reverse transcribed in full, so expressed TCRB transcripts were sequenced. Here immunoSEQ multiplex PCR was the method, and the copy in TCRdb shows in-frame clones only, minus some. Of roughly 500,000 clones listed, over 10% are singletons. Sequences were obtained from naive CD4+ T cells from blood. The receptors were sampled from a woman between 18 and 30 years old in good health.

This clone has a handful of counts. The V call is TRBV9, the J call TRBJ2-1; 7 nucleotides align to TRBD1. The germline gives CDR1 SGDLS, CDR2 YYNGEE. The CDR3 loop spans 16 amino acids. With V trimmed by 4 bases and J by 2 bases, 9 bases remained unmatched. The CDR3 DNA reads TGTGCCAGCAGCCAGACAGGGACCATAACCTACAATGAGCAGTTCTTC. It is translated as CASSQTGTITYNEQFF.

The chain recombines TRBV27 with TRBJ1-1, with a weak D call TRBD1 (6 bases). Trimming stripped 5 bases from V and 0 bases from J, with 13 bases between. Germline V gene sequence: CDR1 MNHEY, CDR2 SMNVEV (reference sequence). CDR3 length: 15 residues. DNA of the CDR3: TGTGCCAGCAGTCTCGGCGGGGGGCTGAACACTGAAGCTTTCTTT. Translated: CASSLGGGLNTEAFF.

Only a few counts were recorded for this clone. The genes are TRBV7-2 and TRBJ2-7, with 12 bases fitting TRBD2. CDR1 and CDR2 (germline): SGHTA, FQGNSA. CDR3 length: 16 residues. Trimming at V came to 5 bases and at J to 1 base, leaving 6 bases not matched to a gene. The chain's CDR3 is CASSIRTSGISYEQYF. The CDR3 DNA reads TGTGCCAGCAGCATCCGGACTAGCGGGATTTCCTACGAGCAGTACTTC.

The rearrangement uses TRBV7-3 and TRBJ1-1; no clear D gene. V lost 1 base, J lost 5 bases, and 8 bases lay in between. Germline V lookup: CDR1 SGHTA, CDR2 FQGTGA. The CDR3 has 13 amino acids. CDR3 DNA: TGTGCCAGCAGCTTAATCGAGGGTACTGAAGCTTTCTTT. This sequence encodes CASSLIEGTEAFF.

CDR3 residues: CASRDRGDEQFF. The CDR3 bases are TGTGCCAGCAGGGACAGGGGGGATGAGCAGTTCTTC. The chain has TRBV25-1 and TRBJ2-1, with 10 nucleotides matching TRBD1. The V gene end was trimmed by 6 bases and the J gene end by 8 bases; junction bases not matched to a gene: 1. Germline V CDR1 and CDR2: MGHDK, SYGVNS. The CDR3 sequence is 12 residues long.

This clone has a handful of counts. This chain connects TRBV4-3 to TRBJ2-2; D remains unclear. V was cut by 0 bases and J by 6 bases, with 11 bases left in between. The CDR3 consists of 15 residues. CDR1 is LGHNA and CDR2 is YSLEER in the germline V gene. The CDR3 loop reads CASSQETSAAGELFF. The CDR3 DNA sequence: TGCGCCAGCAGCCAAGAGACCTCGGCGGCCGGGGAGCTGTTTTTT.

This clone has just a few counts. The chain employs TRBV25-1 and TRBJ2-5; a weak D match, TRBD1 (5 bases). The CDR3 length is 13 residues. V was trimmed by 5 bases and J by 2 bases, leaving 9 bases between them. Germline V CDR1 and CDR2: MGHDK, SYGVNS. CDR3 bases: TGTGCCAGCAGTAGGGGCAGTCAAGAGACCCAGTACTTC. Protein sequence: CASSRGSQETQYF.

In its sample, this clone was seen a few times. V usage is TRBV6-4 and J usage is TRBJ2-3; D is undetermined. Germline CDR1 reads MRHNA; CDR2 reads SNTAGT. The CDR3 has 13 amino acids. The ends were cut back, 3 bases at V and 1 base at J, with 5 bases in the middle. CDR3 amino acids: CASSEFRTDTQYF. Written as DNA, the CDR3 is TGTGCCAGCAGTGAATTCCGCACAGATACGCAGTATTTT.

This sequence joins TRBV7-9 and TRBJ2-7; no firm D call. Per the germline V gene, CDR1 is SEHNR and CDR2 is FQNEAQ (reference sequence). This CDR3 comprises 15 residues. Trimming took 8 bases from V and 0 from J, leaving 17 bases between them. CDR3 sequence: CASVSFRDNSYEQYF. The CDR3 nucleotides read TGTGCCAGCGTGAGTTTCCGTGACAACTCCTACGAGCAGTACTTC.

This chain uses TRBV25-1 with TRBJ2-7; D unresolved. Deletions cut 2 bases from V and 7 bases from J, with 15 bases between. In germline, CDR1 is MGHDK, CDR2 SYGVNS. There are 14 residues in the CDR3. The CDR3 reads CASSEGLVPSEQYF. The CDR3 DNA follows: TGTGCCAGCAGTGAAGGTTTAGTCCCGTCGGAGCAGTACTTC.

The table lists this clone with a few counts. V usage is TRBV30 and J usage is TRBJ2-2; D unresolved. CDR3 length: 13 residues. The germline V gene has CDR1 GTSNPN and CDR2 SVGIG (reference sequence). V lost 5 bases and J lost 7, with 14 bases in between. As DNA, the CDR3 is TGTGCCTGGGGCGGACGATCGATCGGGGAGCTGTTTTTT. It translates to CAWGGRSIGELFF. The full variable domain, its missing parts supplied by reference TRBV30 and TRBJ2-2, is SQTIHQWPATLVQPVGSPLSLECTVEGTSNPNLYWYRQAAGRGLQLLFYSVGIGQISSEVPQNLSASRPQDRQFILSSKKLLLSDSGFYLCAWGGRSIGELFFGEGSRLTVL.

This clone was seen only a few times. This chain uses TRBV25-1 with TRBJ2-7; tentative D call: TRBD1 (6 bases). Germline values: CDR1 MGHDK, CDR2 SYGVNS. There are 13 residues in the CDR3. V lost 3 bases to trimming and J lost 2 bases, with 8 bases between them. The CDR3 is CASSDHRAYEQYF. In DNA form, the CDR3 reads TGTGCCAGCAGTGACCACAGGGCCTACGAGCAGTACTTC.

CDR3 nucleotides: TGTGCCAGCAAGTCCGGGAGCAATCAGCCCCAGCATTTT. Protein: CASKSGSNQPQHF. This sequence joins TRBV25-1 and TRBJ1-5; D gene unclear. The CDR3 is 13 amino acids. Germline CDR1 reads MGHDK; CDR2 reads SYGVNS. The V end lost 7 bases, the J end lost 1 base, and 8 bases lay between the germline ends.

This clone was seen a handful of times. The V gene is TRBV4-3, the J gene TRBJ1-1, with 9 bases identical to TRBD1. Germline V gene data show CDR1 as LGHNA and CDR2 as YSLEER. J lost 0 bases, V lost 4 bases, and 6 bases had no gene match. The CDR3 has 16 residues. CDR3 region: CASSLRTGGMNTEAFF. CDR3 bases: TGCGCCAGCAGCCTCAGAACAGGGGGCATGAACACTGAAGCTTTCTTT.

This clone was observed a few times. V gene TRBV25-1 combines with J gene TRBJ2-1; 8 positions match TRBD1. V lost 2 bases, J lost 5 bases, and 14 bases stayed unmatched. In germline, CDR1 is MGHDK, CDR2 SYGVNS. This CDR3 region has 18 residues. In nucleotides, the CDR3 is TGTGCCAGCAGTGAAATTAGAAGGACAGGGCCGAAGGACAATGAGCAGTTCTTC. Protein sequence: CASSEIRRTGPKDNEQFF.